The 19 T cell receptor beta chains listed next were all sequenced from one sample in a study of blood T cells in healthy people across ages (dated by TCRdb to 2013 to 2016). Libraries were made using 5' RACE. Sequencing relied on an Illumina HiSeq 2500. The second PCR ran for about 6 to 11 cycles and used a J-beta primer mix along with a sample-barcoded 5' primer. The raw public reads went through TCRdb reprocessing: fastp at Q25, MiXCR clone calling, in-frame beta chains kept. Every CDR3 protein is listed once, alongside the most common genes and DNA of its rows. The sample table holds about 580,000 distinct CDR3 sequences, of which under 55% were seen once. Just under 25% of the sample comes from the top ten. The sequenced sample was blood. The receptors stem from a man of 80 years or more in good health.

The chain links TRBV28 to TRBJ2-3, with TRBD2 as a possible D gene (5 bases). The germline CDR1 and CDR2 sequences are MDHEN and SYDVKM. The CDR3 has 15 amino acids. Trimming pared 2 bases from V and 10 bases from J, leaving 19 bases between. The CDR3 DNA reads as TGTGCCAGCAGTTTAGGCGACACCCGCGGGTGTGCGCAGTATTTT. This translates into CASSLGDTRGCAQYF.

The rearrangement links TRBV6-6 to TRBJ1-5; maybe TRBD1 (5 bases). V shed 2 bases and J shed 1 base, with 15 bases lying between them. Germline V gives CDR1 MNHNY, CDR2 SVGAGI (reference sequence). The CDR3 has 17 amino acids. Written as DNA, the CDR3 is TGTGCCAGCAGTTACCCGGACGGCCAGGGAAGCAATCAGCCCCAGCATTTT. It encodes CASSYPDGQGSNQPQHF.

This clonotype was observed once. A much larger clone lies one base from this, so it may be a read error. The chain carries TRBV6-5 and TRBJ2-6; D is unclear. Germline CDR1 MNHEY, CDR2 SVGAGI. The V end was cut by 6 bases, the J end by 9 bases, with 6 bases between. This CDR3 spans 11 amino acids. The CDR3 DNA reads TGTGCCAGCAGAGCAGGCAACGTCCTGACTTTC. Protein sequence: CASRAGNVLTF.

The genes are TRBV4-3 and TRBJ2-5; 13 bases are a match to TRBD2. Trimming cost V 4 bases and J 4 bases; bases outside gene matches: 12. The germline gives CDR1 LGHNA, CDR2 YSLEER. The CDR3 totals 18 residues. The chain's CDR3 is CASSPRLAGGPLLETQYF. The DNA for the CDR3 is TGCGCCAGCAGCCCAAGACTAGCGGGGGGCCCCCTTTTAGAGACCCAGTACTTC.

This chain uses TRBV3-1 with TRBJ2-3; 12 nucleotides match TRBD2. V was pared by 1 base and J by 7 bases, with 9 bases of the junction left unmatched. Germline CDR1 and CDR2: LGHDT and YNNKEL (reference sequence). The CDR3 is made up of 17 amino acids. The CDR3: CASSQGLAGVRGNTQYF. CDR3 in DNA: TGTGCCAGCAGCCAAGGACTAGCGGGAGTTCGAGGGAATACGCAGTATTTT.

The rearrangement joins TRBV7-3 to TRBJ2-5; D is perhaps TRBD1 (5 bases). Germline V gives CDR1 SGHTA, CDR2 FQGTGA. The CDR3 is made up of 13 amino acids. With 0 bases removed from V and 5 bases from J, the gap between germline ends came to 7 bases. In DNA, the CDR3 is TGTGCCAGCAGCTTAACGTACAGGGAGACCCAGTACTTC. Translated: CASSLTYRETQYF.

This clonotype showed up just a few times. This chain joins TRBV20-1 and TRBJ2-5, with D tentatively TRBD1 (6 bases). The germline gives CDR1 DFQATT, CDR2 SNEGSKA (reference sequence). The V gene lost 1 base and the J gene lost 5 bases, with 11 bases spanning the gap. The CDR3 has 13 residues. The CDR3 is CSARVQGIETQYF. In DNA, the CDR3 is TGCAGTGCTAGAGTGCAGGGGATCGAGACCCAGTACTTC.

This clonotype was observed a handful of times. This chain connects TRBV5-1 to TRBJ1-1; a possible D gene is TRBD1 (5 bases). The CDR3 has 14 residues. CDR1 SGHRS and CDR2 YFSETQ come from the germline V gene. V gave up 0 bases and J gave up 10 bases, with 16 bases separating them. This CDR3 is CASSLEEGRGRAFF. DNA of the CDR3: TGCGCCAGCAGCTTGGAGGAGGGACGGGGGAGAGCTTTCTTT.

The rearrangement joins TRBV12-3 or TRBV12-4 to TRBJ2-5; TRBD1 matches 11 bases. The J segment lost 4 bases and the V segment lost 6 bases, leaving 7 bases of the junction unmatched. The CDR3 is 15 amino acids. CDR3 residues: CASSGVGTGGETQYF. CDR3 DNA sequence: TGTGCCAGCAGCGGGGTTGGGACAGGGGGAGAGACCCAGTACTTC.

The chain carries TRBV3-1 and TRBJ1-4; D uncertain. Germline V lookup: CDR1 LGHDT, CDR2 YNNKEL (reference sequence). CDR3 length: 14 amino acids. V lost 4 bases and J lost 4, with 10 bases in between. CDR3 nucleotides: TGTGCCAGCAGCCTCCGGGAGGATAATGAAAAACTGTTTTTT. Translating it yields CASSLREDNEKLFF.

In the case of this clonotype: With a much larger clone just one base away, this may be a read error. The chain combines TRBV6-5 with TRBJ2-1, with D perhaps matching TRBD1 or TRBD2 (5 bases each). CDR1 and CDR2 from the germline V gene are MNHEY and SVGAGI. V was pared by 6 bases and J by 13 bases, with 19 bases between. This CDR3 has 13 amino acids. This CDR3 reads CASRPSSVWDQFF. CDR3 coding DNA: TGTGCCAGCAGGCCCTCCAGCGTCTGGGACCAGTTCTTC.

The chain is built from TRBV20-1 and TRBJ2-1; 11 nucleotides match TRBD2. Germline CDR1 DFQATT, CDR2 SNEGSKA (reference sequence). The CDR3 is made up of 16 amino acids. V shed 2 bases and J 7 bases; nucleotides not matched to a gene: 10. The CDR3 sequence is CSARHPGLADGNEQFF. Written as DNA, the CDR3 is TGCAGTGCTAGACATCCGGGACTAGCGGACGGGAATGAGCAGTTCTTC.

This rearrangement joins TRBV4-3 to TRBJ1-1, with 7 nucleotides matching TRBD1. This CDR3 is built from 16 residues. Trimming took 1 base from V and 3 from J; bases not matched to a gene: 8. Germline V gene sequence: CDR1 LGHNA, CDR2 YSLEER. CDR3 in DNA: TGCGCCAGCAGCCAAGGGATCGGGACAGTGGACACTGAAGCTTTCTTT. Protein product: CASSQGIGTVDTEAFF.

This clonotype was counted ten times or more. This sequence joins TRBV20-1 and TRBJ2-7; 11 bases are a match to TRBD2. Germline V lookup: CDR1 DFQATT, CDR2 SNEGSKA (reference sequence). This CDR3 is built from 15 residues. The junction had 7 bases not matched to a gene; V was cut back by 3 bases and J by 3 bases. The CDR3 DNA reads TGCAGTGCTAGCCTCGGGACTAGCGGAATCTACGAGCAGTACTTC. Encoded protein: CSASLGTSGIYEQYF.

The CDR3 DNA reads as TGCGCCAGCAGCTTGGCTTCTAGCGGGATAACAGATACGCAGTATTTT. Translated: CASSLASSGITDTQYF. This rearrangement joins TRBV5-1 to TRBJ2-3; 9 bases fit TRBD2. V trimming: 0 bases; J trimming: 3 bases; junction bases outside the gene matches: 5. The length of the CDR3 is 16 residues. Germline-derived CDR1 and CDR2 are SGHRS and YFSETQ. Full variable domain (outside the CDR3, taken from reference TRBV5-1 and TRBJ2-3): KAGVTQTPRYLIKTRGQQVTLSCSPISGHRSVSWYQQTPGQGLQFLFEYFSETQRNKGNFPGRFSGRQFSNSRSEMNVSTLELGDSALYLCASSLASSGITDTQYFGPGTRLTVL.

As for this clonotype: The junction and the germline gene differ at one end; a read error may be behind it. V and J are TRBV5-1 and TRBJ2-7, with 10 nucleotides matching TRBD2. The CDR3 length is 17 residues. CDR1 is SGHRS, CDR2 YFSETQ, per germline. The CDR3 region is CASNLATASGSSYEQYF. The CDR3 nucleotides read TGCGCCAGCAACTTGGCGACGGCTAGCGGGAGCTCCTACGAGCAGTACTTC.

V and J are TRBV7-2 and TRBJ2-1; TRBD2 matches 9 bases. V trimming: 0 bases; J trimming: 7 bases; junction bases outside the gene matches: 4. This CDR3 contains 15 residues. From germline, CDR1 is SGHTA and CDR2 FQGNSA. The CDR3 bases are TGTGCCAGCAGCTTAGCTAGCGGGAGTGGAAATGAGCAGTTCTTC. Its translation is CASSLASGSGNEQFF.

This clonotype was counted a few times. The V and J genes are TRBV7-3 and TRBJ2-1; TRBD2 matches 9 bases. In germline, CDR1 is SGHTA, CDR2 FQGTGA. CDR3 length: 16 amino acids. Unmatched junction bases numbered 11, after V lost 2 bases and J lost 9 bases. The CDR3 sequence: CASSLEGTSSVFEQFF. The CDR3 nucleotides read TGTGCCAGCAGCTTAGAGGGGACTAGCTCTGTTTTTGAGCAGTTCTTC. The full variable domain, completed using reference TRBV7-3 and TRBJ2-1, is GAGVSQTPSNKVTEKGKYVELRCDPISGHTALYWYRQSLGQGPEFLIYFQGTGAADDSGLPNDRFFAVRPEGSVSTLKIQRTERGDSAVYLCASSLEGTSSVFEQFFGPGTRLTVL.

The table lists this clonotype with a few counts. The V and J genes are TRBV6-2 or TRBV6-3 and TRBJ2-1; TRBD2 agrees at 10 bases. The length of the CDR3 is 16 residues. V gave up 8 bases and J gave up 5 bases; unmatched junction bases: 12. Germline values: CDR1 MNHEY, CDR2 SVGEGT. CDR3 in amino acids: CASRRTGLAGDNEQFF. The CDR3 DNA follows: TGTGCCAGCCGCCGCACTGGTCTAGCGGGGGACAATGAGCAGTTCTTC.